The entry below describes one TCR beta chain. The antigen remains unidentified. This record belongs to a study of cytomegalovirus exposure and HLA in healthy donors. It was healthy bone marrow donors who served as donors. PCR used 60 Vbeta primers and 13 Jbeta primers. Sequencing used immunoSEQ multiplex PCR; TCRdb keeps in-frame clones, though not all of them. Its listing shows about 130,000 clones. Whole-study results and caveats: What was likely a sequencing artifact was a cluster of highly shared sequence variants. A later analysis showed that HLA-associated TCR beta chains had undergone more clonal expansion than equally common others. It was reported in a later analysis that an Asian-associated ancestry cluster showed fewer N-insertions than the roughly 670-donor mean.

CDR1 SGHRS and CDR2 YFSETQ come from the germline V gene. The CDR3 contains 16 residues. The V gene end was trimmed by 2 bases and the J gene end by 5 bases; junction bases not matched to a gene: 12. Sequenced sample: PBMCs. The sequence was obtained from a man aged 35-49 years in good health and CMV-seronegative. The chain employs TRBV5-1 and TRBJ2-7; 8 nucleotides align to TRBD1. CDR3 sequence reads: CASSLNYRDRINEQYF. CDR3 nucleotide sequence: TGCGCCAGCAGCTTAAACTACCGGGACAGGATTAACGAGCAGTACTTC. The complete variable domain, with remaining parts taken from reference TRBV5-1 and TRBJ2-7, reads KAGVTQTPRYLIKTRGQQVTLSCSPISGHRSVSWYQQTPGQGLQFLFEYFSETQRNKGNFPGRFSGRQFSNSRSEMNVSTLELGDSALYLCASSLNYRDRINEQYFGPGTRLTVT.